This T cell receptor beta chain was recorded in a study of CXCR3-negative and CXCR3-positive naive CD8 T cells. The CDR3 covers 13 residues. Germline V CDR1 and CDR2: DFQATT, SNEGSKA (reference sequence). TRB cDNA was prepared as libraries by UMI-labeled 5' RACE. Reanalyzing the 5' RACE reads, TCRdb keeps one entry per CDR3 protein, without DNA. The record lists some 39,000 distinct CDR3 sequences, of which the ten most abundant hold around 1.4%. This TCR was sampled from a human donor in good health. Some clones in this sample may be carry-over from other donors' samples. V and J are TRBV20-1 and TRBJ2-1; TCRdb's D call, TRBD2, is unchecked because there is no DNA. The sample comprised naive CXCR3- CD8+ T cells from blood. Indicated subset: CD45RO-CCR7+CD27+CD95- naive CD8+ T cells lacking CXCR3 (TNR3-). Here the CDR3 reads CSASQRGGHEQFF.